These T cell receptor beta chains were read from a single sample in a study of OX40 agonist ivuxolimab in advanced cancers. Some clones are missing from TCRdb's copy, which holds only in-frame ones; the method was immunoSEQ multiplex PCR. The table has approximately 86,000 clones, approximately 91% seen once. The material was CD4+ or CD8+ T cells sorted from blood, obtained in a trial of the OX40 agonist ivuxolimab. The receptors come from an adult with an advanced solid tumor such as melanoma, head and neck, liver or kidney cancer. The CDR3 runs from the conserved cysteine through the conserved F or W. Fields, in order: CDR3 length, V gene, J gene, D gene, clone size, CDR3 protein, CDR3 DNA. D genes are given only for firm matches. A clone size is listed for some rows: how often the clone was seen (once, few, many), or a class if it is expanded.

17	TRBV5-6	TRBJ2-3	.	.	CASSLDGRKGRTDTQYF	TGTGCCAGCAGCTTGGACGGACGGAAAGGCCGCACAGATACGCAGTATTTT
15	TRBV11-3	TRBJ2-3	.	.	CASSFRSSGPDTQYF	TGTGCCAGCAGCTTTCGTTCATCAGGGCCAGATACGCAGTATTTT
15	TRBV28	TRBJ2-1	TRBD2	.	CASSRVSGRSGEQFF	TGTGCCAGCAGTCGGGTTAGCGGGAGGTCGGGTGAGCAGTTCTTC
14	TRBV19	TRBJ1-5	.	.	CASSIQGWNQPQHF	TGTGCCAGTAGTATACAGGGGTGGAATCAGCCCCAGCATTTT
12	TRBV27	TRBJ2-3	.	.	CASSHTTDTQYF	TGTGCCAGCAGCCACACCACAGATACGCAGTATTTT
14	TRBV5-1	TRBJ1-2	.	.	CASSLAKGSYGYTF	TGCGCCAGCAGCTTGGCCAAAGGCAGCTATGGCTACACCTTC
15	TRBV28	TRBJ2-7	TRBD2	.	CASGISGSGEYEQYF	TGTGCCAGCGGTATTAGCGGGAGTGGGGAATACGAGCAGTACTTC
15	TRBV9	TRBJ1-4	.	.	CASSVGGLYNEKLFF	TGTGCCAGCAGCGTAGGTGGATTGTATAATGAAAAACTGTTTTTT
16	TRBV19	TRBJ1-4	.	once	CASSIARVGTNEKLFF	TGTGCCAGTAGTATAGCGAGGGTTGGAACTAATGAAAAACTGTTTTTT
16	TRBV7-9	TRBJ2-1	TRBD1	.	CASSLGGGGPNNEQFF	TGTGCCAGCAGCTTAGGAGGGGGCGGACCGAACAATGAGCAGTTCTTC
16	TRBV28	TRBJ1-5	.	.	CASRLPSTGGVQPQHF	TGTGCCAGCAGACTCCCAAGTACAGGAGGCGTTCAGCCCCAGCATTTT
16	TRBV6-5	TRBJ1-3	.	.	CASSYSPVISGNTIYF	TGTGCCAGCAGTTACTCGCCAGTTATCTCTGGAAACACCATATATTTT
12	TRBV19	TRBJ1-4	.	.	CASSINGEKLFF	TGTGCCAGTAGTATTAACGGAGAAAAACTGTTTTTT
14	TRBV6-6	TRBJ2-1	.	once	CASRPGQFYNEQFF	TGTGCCAGCAGGCCTGGACAGTTCTACAATGAGCAGTTCTTC
15	TRBV18	TRBJ2-7	TRBD1	.	CASSPRTGGSYEQYF	TGTGCCAGCTCACCACGGACAGGGGGCTCCTACGAGCAGTACTTC
14	TRBV5-5	TRBJ1-4	.	once	CASTTWGTNEKLFF	TGTGCCAGTACCACATGGGGAACTAATGAAAAACTGTTTTTT
13	TRBV13	TRBJ1-2	.	.	CASSLQKNYGYTF	TGTGCCAGCAGCCTTCAGAAAAACTATGGCTACACCTTC
14	TRBV19	TRBJ2-1	TRBD2	.	CASDSGRSYNEQFF	TGTGCCAGTGATAGCGGGAGGTCCTACAATGAGCAGTTCTTC
15	TRBV5-1	TRBJ2-2	TRBD2	.	CASSPSGRDTGELFF	TGCGCCAGCAGCCCCAGCGGGAGGGATACCGGGGAGCTGTTTTTT
17	TRBV4-2	TRBJ2-5	.	.	CVSSQEGGRAYQETQYF	TGTGTCAGCAGCCAAGAAGGGGGGCGGGCTTACCAAGAGACCCAGTACTTC
14	TRBV5-5	TRBJ2-3	.	once	CASSLDGSRGTQYF	TGTGCCAGCAGCCTTGATGGGAGCCGGGGGACGCAGTATTTT
14	TRBV11-2	TRBJ2-7	.	.	CASSREGGPYEQYF	TGTGCCAGCAGCCGGGAAGGGGGTCCCTACGAGCAGTACTTC
14	TRBV7-9	TRBJ2-3	.	.	CASSLGAGTDTQYF	TGTGCCAGCAGCTTAGGGGCGGGGACAGATACGCAGTATTTT
14	TRBV10-3	TRBJ1-5	.	few	CAIRDSQGPGPQHF	TGTGCCATCAGGGACAGCCAGGGCCCGGGGCCCCAGCATTTT
14	TRBV2	TRBJ1-2	.	few	CASSTPLIPYGYTF	TGTGCCAGCAGTACACCCCTCATCCCGTATGGCTACACCTTC
15	TRBV7-2	TRBJ2-7	.	.	CASSLYRGAPYEQYF	TGTGCCAGCAGCTTATACCGCGGAGCCCCCTACGAGCAGTACTTC
18	TRBV9	TRBJ2-5	TRBD1	.	CASSVGGPGGRGQETQYF	TGTGCCAGCAGCGTAGGGGGGCCAGGGGGAAGGGGTCAAGAGACCCAGTACTTC
13	TRBV2	TRBJ1-4	.	.	CASSEAPAEKLFF	TGTGCCAGCAGTGAAGCGCCAGCTGAAAAACTGTTTTTT
13	TRBV19	TRBJ1-5	.	.	CASSMVGQPQEDF	TGTGCCAGTAGTATGGTAGGACAGCCCCAGGAGGATTTT
15	TRBV6-5	TRBJ2-1	.	.	CASSPPGRFYNEQFF	TGTGCCAGCAGCCCCCCGGGGCGATTCTACAATGAGCAGTTCTTC
17	TRBV19	TRBJ2-3	TRBD2	.	CASSISLGTINTDTQYF	TGTGCCAGTAGTATCTCCCTGGGGACTATCAACACAGATACGCAGTATTTT
16	TRBV7-2	TRBJ2-7	TRBD2	.	CASSLGSGIPSYEQYF	TGTGCCAGCAGCTTAGGCAGCGGGATCCCCTCCTACGAGCAGTACTTC
14	TRBV5-5	TRBJ2-7	TRBD1	.	CASSLAQGVYEQYF	TGTGCCAGCAGCTTGGCCCAGGGGGTGTACGAGCAGTACTTC
12	TRBV6-5	TRBJ2-7	.	.	CASSDRVGEQYF	TGTGCCAGCAGTGATAGGGTTGGGGAGCAGTACTTC
15	TRBV4-2	TRBJ2-1	TRBD2	.	CASSQEPGGYNEQFF	TGTGCCAGCAGCCAAGAACCGGGGGGTTACAATGAGCAGTTCTTC
18	TRBV4-3	TRBJ2-3	TRBD2	.	CASSQDGVASGITDTQYF	TGCGCCAGCAGCCAAGATGGGGTGGCGAGCGGGATCACAGATACGCAGTATTTT
18	TRBV7-8	TRBJ2-7	TRBD2	.	CASSFRFSGGRSSYEQYF	TGTGCCAGCAGCTTTAGATTTTCGGGAGGCAGGAGCTCCTACGAGCAGTACTTC
13	TRBV7-2	TRBJ2-7	TRBD2	.	CASSPRREGEQYF	TGTGCCAGCAGCCCCCGTCGGGAGGGCGAGCAGTACTTC
13	TRBV18	TRBJ1-2	.	.	CASSPKGNYGYTF	TGTGCCAGCTCACCAAAAGGGAACTATGGCTACACCTTC
15	TRBV7-2	TRBJ2-2	TRBD2	once	CASSSTSGSGGELFF	TGTGCCAGCAGCTCGACTAGCGGGAGCGGCGGGGAGCTGTTTTTT
15	TRBV5-1	TRBJ1-2	.	.	CASSLIPQGRGGYTF	TGCGCCAGCAGCTTGATCCCTCAGGGGAGGGGTGGCTACACCTTC
16	TRBV5-3	TRBJ2-7	TRBD2	.	CARSLGTSGSAYEQYF	TGTGCCAGAAGCTTAGGGACTAGCGGGAGCGCATACGAGCAGTACTTC
16	TRBV6-5	TRBJ2-6	.	.	CASSFARRSGANVLTF	TGTGCCAGCAGTTTCGCTCGACGGTCTGGGGCCAACGTCCTGACTTTC
13	TRBV5-6	TRBJ1-2	.	.	CASSLGVNYGYTF	TGTGCCAGCAGCTTGGGAGTTAACTATGGCTACACCTTC
15	TRBV5-1	TRBJ2-2	.	.	CASSLALTGAGELFF	TGCGCCAGCAGCTTGGCGCTCACAGGAGCCGGGGAGCTGTTTTTT
13	TRBV7-8	TRBJ2-7	.	.	CASSLYTTDEQYF	TGTGCCAGCAGCTTATACACGACAGACGAGCAGTACTTC
15	TRBV10-3	TRBJ2-5	TRBD2	once	CAIKSSGIGGETQYF	TGTGCCATCAAATCTAGCGGGATAGGGGGGGAGACCCAGTACTTC
22	TRBV10-1	TRBJ2-5	TRBD2	few	CASSEMGGGPKNLAGGEETQYF	TGCGCCAGCAGTGAGATGGGGGGAGGGCCAAAAAATCTAGCGGGAGGAGAAGAGACCCAGTACTTC
15	TRBV11-3	TRBJ2-3	.	.	CASSPGTLGTDTQYF	TGTGCCAGCAGCCCGGGGACACTCGGGACAGATACGCAGTATTTT
15	TRBV28	TRBJ2-7	.	few	CASSPQTDWAYEQYF	TGTGCCAGCAGCCCCCAGACGGACTGGGCCTACGAGCAGTACTTC
13	TRBV2	TRBJ2-7	TRBD1	medium-sized	CASSRDSYNEQYF	TGTGCCAGCAGCCGGGACAGTTACAACGAGCAGTACTTC
16	TRBV7-9	TRBJ2-2	TRBD1	once	CASSHYRDRDTGELFF	TGTGCCAGCAGCCATTACCGGGACAGGGACACCGGGGAGCTGTTTTTT
11	TRBV7-9	TRBJ2-7	.	.	CASSFETEEYF	TGTGCCAGCAGCTTCGAAACCGAGGAGTACTTC
14	TRBV19	TRBJ1-2	.	.	CASTSSQAAGGYTF	TGTGCCAGTACTTCGTCTCAAGCGGCCGGTGGCTACACCTTC
14	TRBV10-3	TRBJ1-5	.	once	CAISDRERRQPQHF	TGTGCCATCAGTGACAGGGAAAGGCGCCAGCCCCAGCATTTT
14	TRBV6-1	TRBJ2-3	.	.	CASSVSSSTDTQYF	TGTGCCAGCAGTGTATCTTCTAGCACAGATACGCAGTATTTT
13	TRBV11-2	TRBJ1-1	.	.	CASSLGLNTEAFF	TGTGCCAGCAGCTTGGGCCTGAACACTGAAGCTTTCTTT
14	TRBV6-6	TRBJ1-1	TRBD1	.	CASNRGQMNTEAFF	TGTGCCAGCAACAGGGGCCAGATGAACACTGAAGCTTTCTTT
15	TRBV5-5	TRBJ2-3	TRBD1	.	CASETGASRTDTQYF	TGTGCCAGCGAAACAGGGGCCTCTCGCACAGATACGCAGTATTTT